The rows below give T cell receptor beta chains drawn from one sample of a study of shared clonotypes between healthy human individuals. Repertoires were generated with immunoSEQ multiplex PCR, while TCRdb's copy carries only in-frame clones and drops some. The repertoire holds around 2.3 million clones, approximately 94% seen once, with around 0.13% in the top ten. Sequences were obtained from naive CD4+ T cells sorted from blood. The receptors here all came from a man between 18 and 29 years old in good health. The CDR3 runs from the conserved cysteine through the conserved F or W. Each record gives: J gene, V gene, D gene, clone size, CDR3 protein, CDR3 DNA. A D gene is named only where the DNA matches it firmly. Rows may omit the clone size; those that give it use once, few, many or a size class.

j_call: TRBJ2-2; v_call: TRBV5-4; d_call: TRBD2; clone_size: -; cdr3_aa: CASTIGLAGGTGELFF; cdr3_nt: TGTGCCAGCACTATCGGACTAGCGGGGGGCACCGGGGAGCTGTTTTTT
j_call: TRBJ2-7; v_call: TRBV30; d_call: -; clone_size: -; cdr3_aa: CAWTRGVYEQYF; cdr3_nt: TGTGCCTGGACCCGAGGGGTTTACGAGCAGTACTTC
j_call: TRBJ1-1; v_call: TRBV6-1; d_call: TRBD1; clone_size: -; cdr3_aa: CASTVTGGSNTEAFF; cdr3_nt: TGTGCCAGCACAGTTACAGGGGGTTCCAACACTGAAGCTTTCTTT
j_call: TRBJ2-5; v_call: TRBV2; d_call: -; clone_size: -; cdr3_aa: CASSRNIVETQYF; cdr3_nt: TGTGCCAGCAGTCGGAATATAGTGGAGACCCAGTACTTC
j_call: TRBJ2-3; v_call: TRBV2; d_call: TRBD1; clone_size: -; cdr3_aa: CASSADRGADTQYF; cdr3_nt: TGTGCCAGCAGTGCTGACAGGGGGGCAGATACGCAGTATTTT
j_call: TRBJ1-1; v_call: TRBV18; d_call: -; clone_size: -; cdr3_aa: CASSPIPGAVNTEAFF; cdr3_nt: TGTGCCAGCTCACCTATCCCGGGGGCCGTGAACACTGAAGCTTTCTTT
j_call: TRBJ2-7; v_call: TRBV9; d_call: -; clone_size: -; cdr3_aa: CASSVASTVSYEQYF; cdr3_nt: TGTGCCAGCAGCGTAGCTAGTACAGTCTCCTACGAGCAGTACTTC
j_call: TRBJ1-1; v_call: TRBV5-1; d_call: -; clone_size: -; cdr3_aa: CASSLGENTEAFF; cdr3_nt: TGCGCCAGCAGCTTGGGCGAGAACACTGAAGCTTTCTTT
j_call: TRBJ1-5; v_call: TRBV6-6; d_call: -; clone_size: few; cdr3_aa: CASSEQGSNQPQHF; cdr3_nt: TGTGCCAGCAGCGAACAGGGTAGCAATCAGCCCCAGCATTTT
j_call: TRBJ2-1; v_call: TRBV7-2; d_call: -; clone_size: -; cdr3_aa: CASSLSADNNEQFF; cdr3_nt: TGTGCCAGCAGCCTATCGGCGGACAACAATGAGCAGTTCTTC
j_call: TRBJ1-2; v_call: TRBV25-1; d_call: TRBD1; clone_size: -; cdr3_aa: CASSEAGTGNYGYTF; cdr3_nt: TGTGCCAGCAGTGAAGCCGGGACAGGGAACTATGGCTACACCTTC
j_call: TRBJ2-7; v_call: TRBV5-1; d_call: TRBD2; clone_size: -; cdr3_aa: CASSLGAGGSASYEQYF; cdr3_nt: TGCGCCAGCAGCTTGGGGGCCGGCGGGAGTGCGTCCTACGAGCAGTACTTC
j_call: TRBJ1-6; v_call: TRBV4-3; d_call: -; clone_size: once; cdr3_aa: CASSPNTGGAYNSPLHF; cdr3_nt: TGCGCCAGCAGCCCCAACACGGGGGGTGCCTATAATTCACCCCTCCACTTT
j_call: TRBJ1-2; v_call: TRBV27; d_call: TRBD1; clone_size: -; cdr3_aa: CASSSLGGGYTF; cdr3_nt: TGTGCCAGCAGTTCGTTAGGGGGCGGCTACACCTTC
j_call: TRBJ1-1; v_call: TRBV5-4; d_call: -; clone_size: once; cdr3_aa: CASSLINTEAFF; cdr3_nt: TGTGCCAGCAGCTTGATTAACACTGAAGCTTTCTTT
j_call: TRBJ1-6; v_call: TRBV10-3; d_call: -; clone_size: -; cdr3_aa: CAIRARDIDSPLHF; cdr3_nt: TGTGCCATCAGAGCCCGGGACATTGATTCACCCCTCCACTTT
j_call: TRBJ1-6; v_call: TRBV6-5; d_call: TRBD1; clone_size: -; cdr3_aa: CASSYERDRGDSPLHF; cdr3_nt: TGTGCCAGCAGTTACGAGCGGGACAGGGGAGATTCACCCCTCCACTTT
j_call: TRBJ2-3; v_call: TRBV7-2; d_call: TRBD2; clone_size: -; cdr3_aa: CASSLVGASGRGDTQYF; cdr3_nt: TGTGCCAGCAGCTTAGTAGGAGCTAGCGGGAGGGGGGATACGCAGTATTTT
j_call: TRBJ2-7; v_call: TRBV6-5; d_call: TRBD2; clone_size: -; cdr3_aa: CASSMRGLDGREQYF; cdr3_nt: TGTGCCAGCAGTATGCGGGGTCTAGACGGGAGGGAGCAGTACTTC
j_call: TRBJ1-1; v_call: TRBV6-6; d_call: -; clone_size: -; cdr3_aa: CASSYGAGENTEAFF; cdr3_nt: TGTGCCAGCAGTTACGGGGCAGGGGAGAACACTGAAGCTTTCTTT
j_call: TRBJ1-5; v_call: TRBV15; d_call: -; clone_size: -; cdr3_aa: CATSRPSPGPQHF; cdr3_nt: TGTGCCACCAGCAGACCATCCCCGGGGCCCCAGCATTTT
j_call: TRBJ2-7; v_call: TRBV2; d_call: -; clone_size: -; cdr3_aa: CASSWQGTYEQYF; cdr3_nt: TGTGCCAGCAGCTGGCAGGGTACCTACGAGCAGTACTTC
j_call: TRBJ2-5; v_call: TRBV18; d_call: TRBD1; clone_size: once; cdr3_aa: CASSPQAGTAVQETQYF; cdr3_nt: TGTGCCAGCTCACCACAAGCCGGGACAGCCGTGCAAGAGACCCAGTACTTC
j_call: TRBJ1-3; v_call: TRBV15; d_call: TRBD1; clone_size: few; cdr3_aa: CATSTLALPGQGTGNTIYF; cdr3_nt: TGTGCCACCAGCACATTAGCTTTACCGGGACAGGGCACTGGAAACACCATATATTTT
j_call: TRBJ2-7; v_call: TRBV5-1; d_call: -; clone_size: -; cdr3_aa: CASSVGTLQGEQYF; cdr3_nt: TGCGCCAGCAGCGTAGGGACCCTCCAGGGCGAGCAGTACTTC
j_call: TRBJ1-5; v_call: TRBV2; d_call: -; clone_size: -; cdr3_aa: CASSDAGVGQPQHF; cdr3_nt: TGTGCCAGCAGTGATGCAGGGGTAGGCCAGCCCCAGCATTTT
j_call: TRBJ2-7; v_call: TRBV27; d_call: TRBD1; clone_size: -; cdr3_aa: CASSFLFGTGLYEQYF; cdr3_nt: TGTGCCAGCAGCTTTCTTTTCGGGACAGGTCTATACGAGCAGTACTTC
j_call: TRBJ2-6; v_call: TRBV7-8; d_call: -; clone_size: once; cdr3_aa: CASSLVGGVAGANVLTF; cdr3_nt: TGTGCCAGCAGCTTAGTGGGGGGAGTCGCTGGGGCCAACGTCCTGACTTTC
j_call: TRBJ2-5; v_call: TRBV5-4; d_call: -; clone_size: -; cdr3_aa: CASSYGVETQYF; cdr3_nt: TGTGCCAGCAGCTATGGGGTAGAGACCCAGTACTTC
j_call: TRBJ2-1; v_call: TRBV30; d_call: TRBD2; clone_size: -; cdr3_aa: CAWSDFGLAGGNEQFF; cdr3_nt: TGTGCCTGGAGTGATTTCGGACTAGCGGGAGGCAATGAGCAGTTCTTC
j_call: TRBJ2-7; v_call: TRBV5-1; d_call: -; clone_size: -; cdr3_aa: CASSLAPGAYYEQYF; cdr3_nt: TGCGCCAGCAGCTTGGCTCCGGGAGCCTACTACGAGCAGTACTTC
j_call: TRBJ2-3; v_call: TRBV5-1; d_call: TRBD2; clone_size: once; cdr3_aa: CASGDSTSGTRLSTDTQYF; cdr3_nt: TGCGCCAGCGGAGATTCGACTAGCGGGACTCGTTTAAGCACAGATACGCAGTATTTT
j_call: TRBJ2-3; v_call: TRBV28; d_call: TRBD2; clone_size: -; cdr3_aa: CASSFYGTSGGVGTDTQYF; cdr3_nt: TGTGCCAGCAGTTTCTACGGGACTAGCGGGGGGGTTGGCACAGATACGCAGTATTTT
j_call: TRBJ1-1; v_call: TRBV29-1; d_call: -; clone_size: few; cdr3_aa: CSVSSGNTEAFF; cdr3_nt: TGCAGCGTTAGTTCGGGGAACACTGAAGCTTTCTTT
j_call: TRBJ2-7; v_call: TRBV27; d_call: TRBD2; clone_size: -; cdr3_aa: CASSRGGSSYEQYF; cdr3_nt: TGTGCCAGCAGTCGCGGGGGGAGCTCCTACGAGCAGTACTTC
j_call: TRBJ2-1; v_call: TRBV7-2; d_call: TRBD2; clone_size: -; cdr3_aa: CASSLLAGGLEQFF; cdr3_nt: TGTGCCAGCAGCCTACTAGCGGGGGGGCTTGAGCAGTTCTTC
j_call: TRBJ2-1; v_call: TRBV5-1; d_call: TRBD1; clone_size: -; cdr3_aa: CASSFVRTGGVDEQFF; cdr3_nt: TGCGCCAGCAGCTTTGTTCGAACAGGGGGCGTGGATGAGCAGTTCTTC
j_call: TRBJ2-1; v_call: TRBV28; d_call: TRBD1; clone_size: -; cdr3_aa: CASSSSGTGDNEQFF; cdr3_nt: TGTGCCAGCAGTTCCTCCGGGACAGGGGACAATGAGCAGTTCTTC
j_call: TRBJ2-3; v_call: TRBV7-9; d_call: TRBD2; clone_size: -; cdr3_aa: CASSLGLAGDSDTQYF; cdr3_nt: TGTGCCAGCAGCCTGGGACTAGCGGGAGATTCAGATACGCAGTATTTT
j_call: TRBJ1-3; v_call: TRBV5-6; d_call: TRBD1; clone_size: -; cdr3_aa: CASSSGTGISGNTIYF; cdr3_nt: TGTGCCAGCAGCTCGGGGACAGGGATTTCTGGAAACACCATATATTTT
j_call: TRBJ1-4; v_call: TRBV6-1; d_call: -; clone_size: -; cdr3_aa: CASSEAGQSRKLFF; cdr3_nt: TGTGCCAGCAGTGAAGCGGGACAAAGTAGAAAACTGTTTTTT
j_call: TRBJ2-3; v_call: TRBV6-1; d_call: -; clone_size: -; cdr3_aa: CASSDGHLTDTQYF; cdr3_nt: TGTGCCAGCAGTGATGGCCACCTCACAGATACGCAGTATTTT
j_call: TRBJ2-3; v_call: TRBV2; d_call: -; clone_size: -; cdr3_aa: CASSGLRGTDTQYF; cdr3_nt: TGTGCCAGCAGTGGTCTTCGGGGGACAGATACGCAGTATTTT
j_call: TRBJ2-1; v_call: TRBV18; d_call: -; clone_size: -; cdr3_aa: CASSPTKFPGNEQFF; cdr3_nt: TGTGCCAGCTCACCAACCAAGTTCCCGGGCAATGAGCAGTTCTTC
j_call: TRBJ2-6; v_call: TRBV30; d_call: -; clone_size: -; cdr3_aa: CAWRGLSSGANVLTF; cdr3_nt: TGTGCCTGGAGAGGATTAAGCTCTGGGGCCAACGTCCTGACTTTC
j_call: TRBJ2-3; v_call: TRBV7-8; d_call: TRBD1; clone_size: -; cdr3_aa: CASSSGTGGLPDTQYF; cdr3_nt: TGTGCCAGCAGCTCCGGGACAGGGGGGTTGCCAGATACGCAGTATTTT
j_call: TRBJ1-1; v_call: TRBV19; d_call: TRBD1; clone_size: -; cdr3_aa: CASSPRGTANTEAFF; cdr3_nt: TGTGCCAGTAGCCCCCGGGGGACAGCGAACACTGAAGCTTTCTTT
j_call: TRBJ1-2; v_call: TRBV6-6; d_call: -; clone_size: -; cdr3_aa: CASSHGSDPNYGYTF; cdr3_nt: TGTGCCAGCAGTCATGGGTCTGACCCCAACTATGGCTACACCTTC
j_call: TRBJ1-2; v_call: TRBV5-6; d_call: TRBD1; clone_size: -; cdr3_aa: CASSLWAGGDYGYTF; cdr3_nt: TGTGCCAGCAGCTTATGGGCAGGGGGCGACTATGGCTACACCTTC
j_call: TRBJ2-7; v_call: TRBV29-1; d_call: TRBD1; clone_size: -; cdr3_aa: CSVVLPGQSYEQYF; cdr3_nt: TGCAGCGTCGTGCTGCCGGGACAGTCCTACGAGCAGTACTTC
j_call: TRBJ2-3; v_call: TRBV5-6; d_call: TRBD2; clone_size: -; cdr3_aa: CASSLAWGLGTDTQYF; cdr3_nt: TGTGCCAGCAGCTTGGCCTGGGGACTAGGCACAGATACGCAGTATTTT
j_call: TRBJ2-1; v_call: TRBV9; d_call: TRBD2; clone_size: -; cdr3_aa: CASSLPRLASSSYNEQFF; cdr3_nt: TGTGCCAGCAGCCTACCTCGACTAGCTTCGAGCTCCTACAATGAGCAGTTCTTC
j_call: TRBJ1-6; v_call: TRBV5-1; d_call: -; clone_size: -; cdr3_aa: CASSGGNNSPLHF; cdr3_nt: TGCGCCAGCAGCGGGGGGAATAATTCACCCCTCCACTTT